Presented here are 26 T cell receptor beta chains from one specimen sequenced in a study of T cell responses to AZD1222 COVID-19 vaccine. The table came from immunoSEQ multiplex PCR; TCRdb's copy has only in-frame clones and leaves some out. This sample has roughly 120,000 clones, with 70% to 90% found just once. The sample was peripheral blood, taken on day 0 of AZD1222 vaccination. The receptors come from an adult in good health.

The chain uses TRBV30 and TRBJ1-2; D unresolved. The CDR3 consists of 13 residues. Deletions cut 1 base from V and 7 bases from J, with 13 bases between. CDR1 and CDR2 (germline): GTSNPN, SVGIG (reference sequence). CDR3: CAWSGLTTGGYTF. The CDR3 DNA sequence: TGTGCCTGGAGTGGGTTAACGACCGGTGGCTACACCTTC.

V gene TRBV19 combines with J gene TRBJ1-2; the D is unclear. The CDR3 is 14 residues long. CDR1 is LNHDA and CDR2 is SQIVND in the germline V gene (reference sequence). The ends were cut back, 6 bases at V and 6 bases at J, with 17 bases in the middle. CDR3 in DNA: TGTGCCAGTAGACCCTCTTTGGGCAGAAATGGCTACACCTTC. Residues: CASRPSLGRNGYTF.

Here the CDR3 DNA reads TGTGCCAGCAGCTTAACGATACTAGCGGGAGGGCCAGGGAATGAGCAGTTCTTC. Translating gives CASSLTILAGGPGNEQFF. The chain recombines TRBV7-3 with TRBJ2-1, with 13 positions matching TRBD2. From germline, CDR1 is SGHTA and CDR2 FQGTGA. Germline trimming cut 0 bases from V and 7 bases from J; bases unmatched to any gene: 9. CDR3 length: 18 residues.

The rearrangement uses TRBV7-3 and TRBJ1-2, with a weak D call TRBD1 (5 bases). Germline CDR1 is SGHTA and CDR2 is FQGTGA. This CDR3 has 15 residues. Between the trimmed V and J ends, which lost 5 bases and 2 bases, there was a span of 15 bases. CDR3 in amino acids: CASSPGHGLNYGYTF. The CDR3 coding sequence is TGTGCCAGCAGCCCTGGACATGGCCTGAACTATGGCTACACCTTC.

V and J are TRBV7-6 and TRBJ1-4, with D hard to call. The CDR3 is made up of 15 amino acids. V was clipped by 0 bases and J by 7 bases, with 12 bases between them. Germline V gene data show CDR1 as SGHVS and CDR2 as FNYEAQ. The CDR3 nucleotides are TGTGCCAGCAGCTTAGCGGTAGGGCGGGGTGAAAAACTGTTTTTT. This gives the protein CASSLAVGRGEKLFF.

The rearrangement joins TRBV28 to TRBJ1-4, with TRBD1 as a possible D gene (5 bases). The germline V gene encodes CDR1 MDHEN and CDR2 SYDVKM. Trimming took 6 bases from V and 4 from J, leaving 12 bases between them. The CDR3 has 14 residues. CDR3 loop: CASRPGRDNEKLFF. In DNA form, the CDR3 reads TGTGCCAGCAGACCGGGACGGGATAATGAAAAACTGTTTTTT.

The chain uses TRBV11-2 and TRBJ1-2; 8 bases are a match to TRBD1. V was clipped by 5 bases and J by 8 bases; unmatched bases: 7. Per the germline V gene, CDR1 is SGHAT and CDR2 is FQNNGV. This CDR3 region has 13 residues. The CDR3 bases are TGTGCCAGCAGCCGAGGACAGGGACGCGGCTACACCTTC. It specifies CASSRGQGRGYTF.

The chain employs TRBV28 and TRBJ1-5, with D possibly TRBD1 on 6 matching bases. The V end was cut by 7 bases, the J end by 3 bases, with 13 bases between. Germline V CDR1 and CDR2: MDHEN, SYDVKM. CDR3 length: 14 amino acids. The CDR3: CASTVDSYNQPQHF. In nucleotides, the CDR3 is TGTGCCAGCACTGTGGACAGTTACAATCAGCCCCAGCATTTT.

The chain links TRBV5-1 to TRBJ2-3, with 9 bases matching TRBD1. Germline CDR1 is SGHRS and CDR2 is YFSETQ. Unmatched junction bases numbered 6, after V lost 4 bases and J lost 0 bases. This CDR3 spans 16 amino acids. The CDR3 DNA is TGCGCCAGCAGCCCCAGACAGGGGGGTAGCACAGATACGCAGTATTTT. Its protein is CASSPRQGGSTDTQYF.

The V and J genes are TRBV3-1 (or the pseudogene TRBV3-2) and TRBJ2-1, with 12 positions matching TRBD1. CDR1 and CDR2 from the germline V gene are LGHDT and YNNKEL (reference sequence). The CDR3 sequence is 14 residues long. With V trimmed by 4 bases and J by 7 bases, 2 bases remained unmatched. CDR3 nucleotide sequence: TGTGCCAGCAGCCGGGACAGGGGGCGGAATGAGCAGTTCTTC. Its protein is CASSRDRGRNEQFF.

In its sample, this clone was seen once. This sequence joins TRBV23-1 and TRBJ2-2; no firm D call. TRBV23-1 is marked as an open reading frame, function uncertain. Deletions cut 2 bases from V and 0 bases from J, with 13 bases between. CDR3 length: 17 amino acids. CDR3: CASSQDFRRSNTGELFF. For the CDR3, the DNA is TGCGCCAGCAGTCAAGATTTCAGGCGCTCGAACACCGGGGAGCTGTTTTTT.

The chain uses TRBV15 and TRBJ1-6; D perhaps matches TRBD1 (6 bases). Deletions cut 9 bases from V and 8 bases from J, with 20 bases between. Germline CDR1 LNHNV, CDR2 YYDKDF (reference sequence). The CDR3 has 15 amino acids. The CDR3, as DNA: TGTGCCACGAGATTTCGGCAGGGGAGCGATTCACCCCTCCACTTT. Amino acids: CATRFRQGSDSPLHF. Complete variable domain (other parts from reference TRBV15 and TRBJ1-6): DAMVIQNPRYQVTQFGKPVTLSCSQTLNHNVMYWYQQKSSQAPKLLFHYYDKDFNNEADTPDNFQSRRPNTSFCFLDIRSPGLGDTAMYLCATRFRQGSDSPLHFGNGTRLTVT.

The chain combines TRBV3-1 (or the pseudogene TRBV3-2) with TRBJ2-2; 9 nucleotides agree with TRBD2. CDR3 length: 18 residues. Looked up from germline, CDR1 is LGHDT and CDR2 is YNNKEL (reference sequence). V lost 6 bases to trimming and J lost 1 base; unmatched junction nucleotides: 12. Written as DNA, the CDR3 is TGTGCCAGCAGTCAGATTAGCGGGGGTCAGCTGAACACCGGGGAGCTGTTTTTT. Amino acids: CASSQISGGQLNTGELFF.

In its sample, this clone was seen once. This chain links TRBV9 with TRBJ2-7; D remains ambiguous. This CDR3 is 14 amino acids long. The germline V gene has CDR1 SGDLS and CDR2 YYNGEE. V was shortened by 0 bases and J by 2 bases, with 9 bases between the two germline ends. The CDR3 DNA follows: TGTGCCAGCAGCGTAGAGGTAGGGACCTACGAGCAGTACTTC. As protein: CASSVEVGTYEQYF.

The V call is TRBV7-2, the J call TRBJ1-6, with 7 bases identical to TRBD1. The CDR3 sequence is 14 residues long. CDR1 is SGHTA and CDR2 is FQGNSA in the germline V gene. Trimming took 5 bases from V and 7 from J; bases not matched to a gene: 5. The CDR3 coding sequence is TGTGCCAGCAGCCAACAGGGGCGGAATTCACCCCTCCACTTT. Translating gives CASSQQGRNSPLHF.

The chain combines TRBV12-1 with TRBJ1-3. TRBV12-1 is marked as a pseudogene. The CDR3 is made up of 16 amino acids. CDR3 sequence (DNA): TGTGCCAACCACGTGACCCCACTGCTCTCTGGAAACACCATATATTTT. Encoded protein: CANHVTPLLSGNTIYF.

This chain links TRBV9 with TRBJ2-2; no clear D. The CDR3 has 14 residues. V shed 4 bases and J shed 4 bases, with 11 bases lying between them. The germline CDR1 and CDR2 sequences are SGDLS and YYNGEE. The CDR3 loop is CASSRAFSTGELFF. The CDR3 nucleotides read TGTGCCAGCAGCCGGGCGTTCAGCACCGGGGAGCTGTTTTTT.

The chain employs TRBV6-6 and TRBJ2-7; 10 bases map to TRBD1. Germline-derived CDR1 and CDR2 are MNHNY and SVGAGI (reference sequence). J gave up 2 bases and V 3 bases, and 4 bases lay outside the gene matches. This CDR3 region has 15 residues. CDR3 bases: TGTGCCAGCAGTTATTCGGGACAGGGGACCTACGAGCAGTACTTC. It is translated as CASSYSGQGTYEQYF.

This chain links TRBV28 with TRBJ1-1; D gene ambiguous. Germline CDR1 is MDHEN and CDR2 is SYDVKM. The CDR3 contains 13 residues. The V end was cut by 10 bases, the J end by 1 base, with 13 bases between. The CDR3 region is CATTTPTNTEAFF. The CDR3 nucleotides are TGTGCCACCACGACACCCACGAACACTGAAGCTTTCTTT.

The V gene is TRBV9, the J gene TRBJ1-2; D remains ambiguous. CDR1 is SGDLS and CDR2 is YYNGEE in the germline V gene. The germline V and J ends were trimmed by 0 bases and 2 bases, with 14 bases remaining between them. The CDR3 sequence is 16 residues long. CDR3 nucleotide sequence: TGTGCCAGCAGCGTAGGATCTCCCAACCTAAACTATGGCTACACCTTC. Encoded protein: CASSVGSPNLNYGYTF.

The J gene is TRBJ1-1, the V gene TRBV19; D is perhaps TRBD1 (5 bases). The ends were cut back, 6 bases at V and 6 bases at J, with 14 bases in the middle. The length of the CDR3 is 13 residues. The germline CDR1 and CDR2 sequences are LNHDA and SQIVND (reference sequence). The CDR3 sequence is CASSTTAGAEAFF. CDR3 nucleotide sequence: TGTGCCAGTAGCACGACAGCCGGGGCTGAAGCTTTCTTT.

V gene TRBV12-3 or TRBV12-4 combines with J gene TRBJ2-3; 8 nucleotides match TRBD1. The trim removed 5 bases at V and 8 bases at J, leaving 6 bases unmatched. The CDR3 extends over 13 amino acids. The CDR3 loop reads CASSLQTGGTQYF. The CDR3 bases are TGTGCCAGCAGTCTCCAAACAGGGGGTACGCAGTATTTT.

The CDR3, as DNA: TGTGCCAGCAGCTTAACGGGTTTCTACAATGAGCAGTTCTTC. Translating it yields CASSLTGFYNEQFF. The chain couples TRBV7-9 to TRBJ2-1; no clear D gene. The length of the CDR3 is 14 residues. The germline CDR1 and CDR2 sequences are SEHNR and FQNEAQ (reference sequence). The V gene lost 2 bases and the J gene lost 3 bases, with 8 bases spanning the gap.

For this clone: It may be a read error: a sequence one base away is much more abundant. The chain uses TRBV14 and TRBJ1-3; D not resolved. The V end was cut by 5 bases, the J end by 4 bases, with 3 bases between. The germline CDR1 and CDR2 sequences are SGHDN and FVKESK. This CDR3 region has 11 residues. The CDR3 region has the DNA TGTGCCAGCAGCTTGGGAAACACCATATATTTT. This translates into CASSLGNTIYF.

The genes are TRBV13 and TRBJ2-1; D is perhaps TRBD1 (5 bases). There are 16 residues in the CDR3. V dropped 6 bases and J dropped 6 bases, with 21 bases sitting between them. Germline V gene sequence: CDR1 PRHDT, CDR2 FYEKMQ (reference sequence). CDR3 loop: CASSRYIVRAGNEQFF. The CDR3 DNA reads TGTGCCAGCAGTCGTTACATTGTCAGGGCAGGCAATGAGCAGTTCTTC.

The chain is built from TRBV6-5 and TRBJ1-2, with 11 positions matching TRBD1. The CDR3 is 15 amino acids. V lost 5 bases to trimming and J lost 5 bases; unmatched junction nucleotides: 7. The germline CDR1 and CDR2 sequences are MNHEY and SVGAGI. In nucleotides, the CDR3 is TGTGCCAGCAGTCCCGGACAGGGGGCAGCGTATGGCTACACCTTC. The encoded protein is CASSPGQGAAYGYTF.